The rows below give T cell receptor beta chains drawn from one sample of a study of tumor-infiltrating lymphocytes in primary liver carcinoma. TCRdb reprocessed the multiplex PCR reads with MiXCR, giving one entry per CDR3 protein. The table records roughly 330,000 distinct CDR3 sequences, about 61% of them present only once. The sample consisted of peripheral blood. The receptors were gathered from a man between 40 and 49 years old with primary liver carcinoma and hepatitis B virus infection. Each CDR3 is given with its conserved first and last residue. The order of the fields is V gene, D gene, J gene, clone size, CDR3 protein, CDR3 DNA. The D gene is left open where the match is weak. Clone size is shown for a subset of rows, as once, few, many or a class of expanded clone.

v_gene: TRBV11-2
d_gene: -
j_gene: TRBJ2-7
abundance: -
CDR3aa: CTSSLGAGGYEQYF
CDR3nt: TGTACCAGCAGTTTAGGGGCAGGTGGTTACGAGCAGTACTTT

v_gene: TRBV29-1
d_gene: -
j_gene: TRBJ2-5
abundance: -
CDR3aa: CSVEGPGHFQETQYF
CDR3nt: TGCAGCGTTGAAGGACCCGGGCACTTCCAAGAGACCCAGTACTTC

v_gene: TRBV5-6
d_gene: TRBD2
j_gene: TRBJ2-3
abundance: -
CDR3aa: CASSLVQREANTQYF
CDR3nt: TGTGCCAGCAGCTTGGTCCAGCGGGAGGCAAATACGCAGTATTTT

v_gene: TRBV7-9
d_gene: -
j_gene: TRBJ2-5
abundance: -
CDR3aa: CASSSVGETQCF
CDR3nt: TGTGCCAGCAGCTCTGTAGGGGAGACCCAGTGCTTC

v_gene: TRBV11-2
d_gene: -
j_gene: TRBJ1-1
abundance: -
CDR3aa: CASSPGARLNTEAFF
CDR3nt: TGTGCTAGCAGCCCGGGCGCACGACTAAACACTGAAGCTTTCTTT

v_gene: TRBV5-5
d_gene: -
j_gene: TRBJ1-3
abundance: -
CDR3aa: CARSLEGNSGNTIYF
CDR3nt: TGTGCCAGGAGCTTGGAGGGCAACTCTGGAAACACCATATATTTT

v_gene: TRBV12-3/TRBV12-4
d_gene: -
j_gene: TRBJ1-6
abundance: many
CDR3aa: CASSLAGLPLHF
CDR3nt: TGTGCCAGCAGTTTAGCGGGGCTACCCCTCCACTTT

v_gene: TRBV15
d_gene: -
j_gene: TRBJ2-3
abundance: -
CDR3aa: CATSGTPAGTQYF
CDR3nt: TGTGCCACCAGCGGGACCCCAGCCGGTACGCAGTATTTT

v_gene: TRBV11-2
d_gene: -
j_gene: TRBJ2-3
abundance: -
CDR3aa: CAISSPRVPTLYF
CDR3nt: TGTGCCATCAGCTCACCTCGGGTTCCTACGCTGTATTTT

v_gene: TRBV6-2/TRBV6-3
d_gene: -
j_gene: TRBJ2-1
abundance: few
CDR3aa: CASSYLPGAKSSYNEQFF
CDR3nt: TGTGCCAGCAGTTACCTACCGGGGGCAAAAAGCTCCTACAATGAGCAGTTCTTC

v_gene: TRBV11-2
d_gene: -
j_gene: TRBJ2-7
abundance: -
CDR3aa: CASSPSRGYEQYF
CDR3nt: TGTGCCAGCAGCCCGTCTAGAGGGTACGAGCAGTACTTC

v_gene: TRBV28
d_gene: -
j_gene: TRBJ1-2
abundance: few
CDR3aa: CASTLTDSKGGYTF
CDR3nt: TGTGCCAGCACCCTTACCGACAGTAAAGGTGGCTACACCTTC

v_gene: TRBV28
d_gene: -
j_gene: TRBJ2-2
abundance: -
CDR3aa: CASRPTANTGELFF
CDR3nt: TGTGCCAGCAGACCGACAGCGAACACCGGGGAGCTGTTTTTT

v_gene: TRBV11-2
d_gene: -
j_gene: TRBJ2-5
abundance: -
CDR3aa: CASSVTADKRTQYF
CDR3nt: TGTGCCAGCAGCGTAACGGCAGACAAGAGAACCCAGTACTTC

v_gene: TRBV6-2/TRBV6-3
d_gene: -
j_gene: TRBJ2-7
abundance: few
CDR3aa: CASSYSGRSGHEQYF
CDR3nt: TGTGCCAGCAGTTACTCGGGTCGGTCCGGCCACGAGCAGTACTTC

v_gene: TRBV4-1
d_gene: TRBD2
j_gene: TRBJ2-1
abundance: few
CDR3aa: CASSQDWGISGSSYNEQFF
CDR3nt: TGCGCCAGCAGCCAAGATTGGGGTATTAGCGGGAGCTCCTACAATGAGCAGTTCTTC